What follows are 6 T cell receptor beta chains derived from one specimen sequenced in a study of CD8+ T cells in alopecia areata. RNA extraction and reverse transcription yielded cDNA as sequencing template. Sequenced by immunoSEQ multiplex PCR; TCRdb stores in-frame clones only, minus some. The repertoire includes a few hundred thousand clones, around 67% of them detected once, and around 1.2% sits in the top ten. The input for sequencing was CD4+ T cells sorted from blood, taken at week 0. The receptors derive from a human donor with alopecia areata.

This chain joins TRBV6-5 and TRBJ2-5; maybe TRBD2 (6 bases). V lost 0 bases and J lost 3, with 14 bases in between. There are 16 residues in the CDR3. Per germline, CDR1 MNHEY and CDR2 SVGAGI. The CDR3 nucleotides are TGTGCCAGCAGTTACTCGGGGGGATCCATCGAAGAGACCCAGTACTTC. This gives the protein CASSYSGGSIEETQYF.

The CDR3 DNA reads as TGTGCCTGGAGTTTGGGGGGGCCCCGGGGAGCTTTCTTT. Residues: CAWSLGGPRGAFF. This rearrangement joins TRBV30 to TRBJ1-1; possible D gene TRBD1, 6 bases. CDR3 length: 13 amino acids. V lost 2 bases and J lost 10, with 17 bases in between. Germline V gene sequence: CDR1 GTSNPN, CDR2 SVGIG (reference sequence).

This clone showed up just a few times. This chain links TRBV29-1 with TRBJ2-6; D is perhaps TRBD1 (6 bases). This CDR3 is 14 amino acids long. Trimming pared 6 bases from V and 3 bases from J, leaving 12 bases between. Looked up from germline, CDR1 is SQVTM and CDR2 is ANQGSEA. The CDR3 DNA reads as TGCAGCGTCGAACAGGGTGGTGGGGCCAACGTCCTGACTTTC. Amino acids: CSVEQGGGANVLTF.

The gene calls are TRBV5-6 and TRBJ1-1; no clear D. Germline assignment: CDR1 SGHDT and CDR2 YYEEEE. Trimming cost V 0 bases and J 4 bases, with 13 bases left between them. CDR3 length: 15 amino acids. The CDR3 here is CASSLVTTGATEAFF. The CDR3 coding sequence is TGTGCCAGCAGCTTGGTTACGACGGGAGCCACTGAAGCTTTCTTT.

This rearrangement joins TRBV11-2 to TRBJ2-1; 12 nucleotides line up with TRBD2. The germline gives CDR1 SGHAT, CDR2 FQNNGV. V lost 5 bases to trimming and J lost 8 bases; unmatched junction nucleotides: 7. This CDR3 has 15 amino acids. CDR3 sequence reads: CASSLLAGGGYEQFF. For the CDR3, the DNA is TGTGCCAGCAGCCTACTAGCGGGGGGAGGCTATGAGCAGTTCTTC.

The gene calls are TRBV25-1 and TRBJ2-1; D is undetermined. Germline assignment: CDR1 MGHDK and CDR2 SYGVNS. CDR3 length: 12 residues. The V gene lost 7 bases and the J gene lost 3 bases, with 7 bases spanning the gap. The CDR3 reads CASTYDYNEQFF. DNA for the CDR3: TGTGCCAGCACTTATGACTACAATGAGCAGTTCTTC.